The entry that follows covers one T cell receptor (beta chain) sequence. The CDR3 loop spans 13 amino acids. The germline CDR1 and CDR2 sequences are SGHTA and FQGTGA. Trimming took off 4 bases at V and 6 bases at J, with 12 bases between the two ends. The PCR was carried out with 60 Vbeta primers and 13 Jbeta primers. Method: immunoSEQ multiplex PCR; TCRdb's copy keeps in-frame clones and lacks some. The data show 150,000 to 200,000 clones, with more than 80% seen just once and around 4.8% held by the top ten. This specimen belongs to a study of cytomegalovirus exposure and HLA in healthy donors. Material for sequencing was PBMCs. V gene TRBV7-3 combines with J gene TRBJ1-1, with TRBD1 as a possible D gene (5 bases). The TCR sequence derives from a man between 18 and 29 years old in good health and CMV-seronegative. The CDR3 coding sequence is TGTGCCAGCAGCTCCCAGGGTGGGGCTGAAGCTTTCTTT. Amino acids: CASSSQGGAEAFF.